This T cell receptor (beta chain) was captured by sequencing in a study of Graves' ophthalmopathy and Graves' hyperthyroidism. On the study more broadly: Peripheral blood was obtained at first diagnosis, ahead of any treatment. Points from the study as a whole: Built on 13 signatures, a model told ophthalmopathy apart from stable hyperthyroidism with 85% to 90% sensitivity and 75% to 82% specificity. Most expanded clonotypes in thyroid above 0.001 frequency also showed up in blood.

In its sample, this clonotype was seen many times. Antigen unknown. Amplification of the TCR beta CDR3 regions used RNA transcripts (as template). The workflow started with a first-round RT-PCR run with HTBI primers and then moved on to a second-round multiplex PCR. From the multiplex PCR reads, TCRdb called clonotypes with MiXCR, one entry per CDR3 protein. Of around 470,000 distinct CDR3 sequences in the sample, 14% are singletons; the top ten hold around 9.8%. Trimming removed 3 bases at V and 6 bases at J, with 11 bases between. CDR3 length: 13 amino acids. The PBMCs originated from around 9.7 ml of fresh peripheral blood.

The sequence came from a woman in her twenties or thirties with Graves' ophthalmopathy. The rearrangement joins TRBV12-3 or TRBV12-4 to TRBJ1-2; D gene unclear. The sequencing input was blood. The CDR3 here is CASSFSSGNGYTF. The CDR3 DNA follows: TGTGCCAGCAGTTTTTCTTCGGGTAATGGCTACACCTTC.